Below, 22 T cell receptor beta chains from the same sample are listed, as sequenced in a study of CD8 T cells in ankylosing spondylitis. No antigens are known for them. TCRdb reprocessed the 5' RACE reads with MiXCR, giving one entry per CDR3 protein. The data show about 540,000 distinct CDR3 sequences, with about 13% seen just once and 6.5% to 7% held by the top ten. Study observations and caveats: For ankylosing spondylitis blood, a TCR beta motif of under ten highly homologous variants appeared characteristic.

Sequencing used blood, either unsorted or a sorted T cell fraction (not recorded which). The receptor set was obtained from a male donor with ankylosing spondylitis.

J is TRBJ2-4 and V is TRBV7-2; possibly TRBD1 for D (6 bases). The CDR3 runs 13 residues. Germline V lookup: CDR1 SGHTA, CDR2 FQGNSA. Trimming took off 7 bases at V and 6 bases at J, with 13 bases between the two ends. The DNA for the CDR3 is TGTGCCAGCACTTTAACAGGGTTAAACATTCAGTACTTC. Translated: CASTLTGLNIQYF.

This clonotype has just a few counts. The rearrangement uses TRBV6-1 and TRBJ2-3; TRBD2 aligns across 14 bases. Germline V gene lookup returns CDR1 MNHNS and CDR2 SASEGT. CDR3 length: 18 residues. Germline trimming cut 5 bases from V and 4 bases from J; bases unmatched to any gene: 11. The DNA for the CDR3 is TGTGCCAGCAGTCCCGGTCCTGGACTAGCGGGAGGACCAGATACGCAGTATTTT. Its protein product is CASSPGPGLAGGPDTQYF.

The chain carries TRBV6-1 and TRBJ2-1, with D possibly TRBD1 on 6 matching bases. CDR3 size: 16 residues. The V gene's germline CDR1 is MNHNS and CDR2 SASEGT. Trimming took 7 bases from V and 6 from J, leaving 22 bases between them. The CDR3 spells CASKVDSGTTGNEQFF. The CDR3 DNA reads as TGTGCCAGCAAAGTAGATTCCGGGACAACCGGCAATGAGCAGTTCTTC.

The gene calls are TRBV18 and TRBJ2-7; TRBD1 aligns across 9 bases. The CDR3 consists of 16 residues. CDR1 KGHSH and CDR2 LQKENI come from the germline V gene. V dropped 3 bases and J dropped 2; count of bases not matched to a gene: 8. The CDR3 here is CASSPATGGLTYEQYF. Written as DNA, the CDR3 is TGTGCCAGCTCACCCGCGACAGGGGGACTCACCTACGAGCAGTACTTC.

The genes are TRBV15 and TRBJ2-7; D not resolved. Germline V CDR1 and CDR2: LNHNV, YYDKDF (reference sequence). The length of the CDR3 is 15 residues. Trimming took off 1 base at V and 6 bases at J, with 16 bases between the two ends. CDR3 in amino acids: CATSRVSMTSGEQYF. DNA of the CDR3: TGTGCCACCAGCAGAGTTTCAATGACATCGGGCGAGCAGTACTTC.

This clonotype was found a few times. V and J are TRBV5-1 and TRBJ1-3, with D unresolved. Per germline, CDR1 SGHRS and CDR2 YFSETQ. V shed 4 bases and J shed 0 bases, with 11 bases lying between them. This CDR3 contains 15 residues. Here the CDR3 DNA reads TGCGCCAGCAGCGACCCAGCGAGCTCTGGAAACACCATATATTTT. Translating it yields CASSDPASSGNTIYF.

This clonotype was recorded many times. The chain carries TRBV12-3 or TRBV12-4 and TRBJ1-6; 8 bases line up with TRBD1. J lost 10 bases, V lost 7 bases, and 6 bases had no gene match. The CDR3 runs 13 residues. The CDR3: CASILDRDSPLHF. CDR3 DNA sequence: TGTGCCAGCATCCTGGACAGGGACTCACCCCTCCACTTT.

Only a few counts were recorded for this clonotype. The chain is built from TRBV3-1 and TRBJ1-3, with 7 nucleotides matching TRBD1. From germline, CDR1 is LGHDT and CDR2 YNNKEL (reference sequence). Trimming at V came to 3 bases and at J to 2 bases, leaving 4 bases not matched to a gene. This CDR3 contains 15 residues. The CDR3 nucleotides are TGTGCCAGCAGCCAGGGGACAGTGCCTGGAAACACCATATATTTT. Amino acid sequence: CASSQGTVPGNTIYF.

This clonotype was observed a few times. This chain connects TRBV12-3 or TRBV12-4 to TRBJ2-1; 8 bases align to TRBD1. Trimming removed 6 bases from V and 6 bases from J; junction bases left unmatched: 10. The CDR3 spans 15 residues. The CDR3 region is CASSKQQGAGNEQFF. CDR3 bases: TGTGCCAGCAGCAAGCAGCAGGGGGCAGGCAATGAGCAGTTCTTC.

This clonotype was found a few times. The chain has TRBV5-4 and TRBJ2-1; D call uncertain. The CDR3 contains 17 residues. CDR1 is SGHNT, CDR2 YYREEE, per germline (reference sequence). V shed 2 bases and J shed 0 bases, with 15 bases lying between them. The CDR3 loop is CASSFAAHILSYNEQFF. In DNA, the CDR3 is TGTGCCAGCAGCTTTGCGGCCCATATCCTCTCCTACAATGAGCAGTTCTTC.

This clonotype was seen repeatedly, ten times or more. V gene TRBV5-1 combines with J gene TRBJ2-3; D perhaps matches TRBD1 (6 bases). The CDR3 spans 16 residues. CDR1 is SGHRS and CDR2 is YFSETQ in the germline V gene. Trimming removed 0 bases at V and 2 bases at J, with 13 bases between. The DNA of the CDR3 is TGCGCCAGCAGCTTGGCGATAGACAGGATCACAGATACGCAGTATTTT. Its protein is CASSLAIDRITDTQYF.

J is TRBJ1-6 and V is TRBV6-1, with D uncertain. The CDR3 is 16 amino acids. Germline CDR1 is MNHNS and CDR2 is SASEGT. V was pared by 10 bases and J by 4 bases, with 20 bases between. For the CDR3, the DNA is TGTGCCACCAGAATAGCAGGACGAGGGTATAATTCACCCCTCCACTTT. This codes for CATRIAGRGYNSPLHF.

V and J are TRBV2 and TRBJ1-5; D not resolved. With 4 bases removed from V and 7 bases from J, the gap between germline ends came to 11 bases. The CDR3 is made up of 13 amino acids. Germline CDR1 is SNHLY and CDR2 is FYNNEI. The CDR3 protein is CASSGIGEQPQHF. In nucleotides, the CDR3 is TGTGCCAGCAGTGGAATCGGTGAACAGCCCCAGCATTTT. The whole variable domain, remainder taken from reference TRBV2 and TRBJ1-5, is EPEVTQTPSHQVTQMGQEVILRCVPISNHLYFYWYRQILGQKVEFLVSFYNNEISEKSEIFDDQFSVERPDGSNFTLKIRSTKLEDSAMYFCASSGIGEQPQHFGDGTRLSIL.

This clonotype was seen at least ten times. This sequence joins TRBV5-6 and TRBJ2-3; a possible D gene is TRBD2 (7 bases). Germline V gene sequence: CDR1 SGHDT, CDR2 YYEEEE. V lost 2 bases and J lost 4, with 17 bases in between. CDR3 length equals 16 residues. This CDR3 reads CASSLLQGRGADTQYF. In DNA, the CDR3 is TGTGCCAGCAGCTTACTCCAGGGGAGGGGTGCAGATACGCAGTATTTT.

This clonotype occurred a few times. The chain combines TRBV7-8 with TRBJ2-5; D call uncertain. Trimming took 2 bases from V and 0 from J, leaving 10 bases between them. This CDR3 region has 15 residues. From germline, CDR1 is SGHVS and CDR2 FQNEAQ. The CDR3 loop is CASSLRTQYQETQYF. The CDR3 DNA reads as TGTGCCAGCAGCTTACGGACCCAGTACCAAGAGACCCAGTACTTC.

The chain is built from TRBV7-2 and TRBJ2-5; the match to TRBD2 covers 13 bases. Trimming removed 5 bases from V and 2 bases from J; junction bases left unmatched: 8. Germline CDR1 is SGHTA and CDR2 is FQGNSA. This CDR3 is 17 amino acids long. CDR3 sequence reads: CASSLRTSGRGQETQYF. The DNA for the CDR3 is TGTGCCAGCAGCCTTAGGACTAGCGGGAGAGGTCAAGAGACCCAGTACTTC.

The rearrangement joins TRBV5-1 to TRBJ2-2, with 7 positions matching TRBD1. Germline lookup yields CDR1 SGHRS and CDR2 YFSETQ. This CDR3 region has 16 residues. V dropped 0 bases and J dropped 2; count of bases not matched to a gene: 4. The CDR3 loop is CASSLAGTVNTGELFF. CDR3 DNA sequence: TGCGCCAGCAGCTTGGCCGGGACAGTAAACACCGGGGAGCTGTTTTTT.

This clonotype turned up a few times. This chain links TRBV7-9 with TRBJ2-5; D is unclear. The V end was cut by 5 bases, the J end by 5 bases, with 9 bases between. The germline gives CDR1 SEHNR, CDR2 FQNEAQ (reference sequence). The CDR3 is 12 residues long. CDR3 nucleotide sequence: TGTGCCAGCAGCCCAAACCGGGAGACCCAGTACTTC. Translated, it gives CASSPNRETQYF.

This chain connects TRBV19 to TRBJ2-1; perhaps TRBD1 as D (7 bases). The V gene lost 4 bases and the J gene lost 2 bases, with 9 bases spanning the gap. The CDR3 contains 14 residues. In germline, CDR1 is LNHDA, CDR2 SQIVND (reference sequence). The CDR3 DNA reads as TGTGCCAGTAGTACAGGGGGGACCTACAATGAGCAGTTCTTC. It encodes CASSTGGTYNEQFF.

The CDR3 here is CASSPPTGGTGELFF. CDR3 bases: TGCGCCAGCAGCCCCCCGACGGGAGGAACCGGGGAGCTGTTTTTT. The chain joins TRBV4-1 to TRBJ2-2; 7 bases fit TRBD2. Germline CDR1 reads MGHRA; CDR2 reads YSYEKL. The CDR3 is 15 amino acids. V lost 4 bases and J lost 5; bases outside the gene matches: 7.

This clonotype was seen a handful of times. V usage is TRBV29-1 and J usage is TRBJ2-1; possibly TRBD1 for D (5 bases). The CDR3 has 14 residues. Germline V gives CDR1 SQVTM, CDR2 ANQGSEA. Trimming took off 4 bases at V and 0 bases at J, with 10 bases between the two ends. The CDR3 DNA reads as TGCAGCGTTGCAGGGCCTACCTCCTACAATGAGCAGTTCTTC. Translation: CSVAGPTSYNEQFF.

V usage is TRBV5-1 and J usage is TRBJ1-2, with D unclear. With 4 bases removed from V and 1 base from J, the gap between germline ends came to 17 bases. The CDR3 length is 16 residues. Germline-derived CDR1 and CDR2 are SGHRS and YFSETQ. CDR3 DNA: TGCGCCAGCAGCCAAGTGACGGGCGATTTTAACTATGGCTACACCTTC. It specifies CASSQVTGDFNYGYTF. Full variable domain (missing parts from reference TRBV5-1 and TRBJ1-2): KAGVTQTPRYLIKTRGQQVTLSCSPISGHRSVSWYQQTPGQGLQFLFEYFSETQRNKGNFPGRFSGRQFSNSRSEMNVSTLELGDSALYLCASSQVTGDFNYGYTFGSGTRLTVV.